The 19 T cell receptor beta chains below come from one sample, sequenced in a study of a mutant IDH1 vaccine in newly diagnosed glioma. Documented time point: week 47, end of study. All doses held 300 ug of mutant IDH1 20-mer peptide, with topical imiquimod. Their recognized antigens are unknown. Data came from immunoSEQ multiplex PCR; TCRdb stores just in-frame clones and leaves some out. The sample includes approximately 100,000 clones, about nine tenths of them seen just once. Sequencing was performed on PBMCs, taken from a glioma patient whose treatment included an IDH1 peptide vaccine. The receptors derive from a woman aged 45-65 years with glioma.

The rearrangement joins TRBV5-1 to TRBJ1-1; the match to TRBD1 covers 8 bases. This CDR3 is 13 amino acids long. Looked up from germline, CDR1 is SGHRS and CDR2 is YFSETQ. V was clipped by 3 bases and J by 3 bases; unmatched bases: 1. The CDR3, as DNA: TGCGCCAGCAGCTCGACAGGGGACACTGAAGCTTTCTTT. Its translation: CASSSTGDTEAFF.

This CDR3 is CASSSDSYEQYF. The CDR3 nucleotides are TGTGCCAGCAGTTCAGACTCCTACGAGCAGTACTTC. The gene calls are TRBV6-5 and TRBJ2-7; no reliable D call. Germline lookup yields CDR1 MNHEY and CDR2 SVGAGI. The CDR3 has 12 residues. Between the trimmed V and J ends, which lost 4 bases and 0 bases, there was a span of 4 bases.

This clone was found once. The chain couples TRBV7-8 to TRBJ1-2; D might be TRBD1 (6 bases). The CDR3 consists of 15 residues. V lost 5 bases and J 4 bases, leaving 17 bases between the germline ends. The V gene's germline CDR1 is SGHVS and CDR2 FQNEAQ. The CDR3 nucleotides are TGTGCCAGCAGCCCACAGGGCGGGGGAGGCTATGGCTACACCTTC. Amino acid sequence: CASSPQGGGGYGYTF.

The chain is built from TRBV7-2 and TRBJ2-2; a possible D gene is TRBD2 (6 bases). The V end lost 7 bases, the J end lost 2 bases, and 14 bases lay between the germline ends. CDR1 and CDR2 (germline): SGHTA, FQGNSA. This CDR3 has 15 amino acids. The CDR3: CASTVGGANTGELFF. The CDR3 DNA is TGTGCCAGCACCGTAGGAGGGGCCAACACCGGGGAGCTGTTTTTT.

The chain recombines TRBV6-5 with TRBJ1-1; 8 bases are shared with TRBD1. CDR3 size: 14 residues. Germline V gene sequence: CDR1 MNHEY, CDR2 SVGAGI. V lost 7 bases to trimming and J lost 6 bases; unmatched junction nucleotides: 10. Here the CDR3 reads CASTRTGGGPEAFF. The CDR3 nucleotides are TGTGCCAGCACCCGAACAGGGGGGGGCCCTGAAGCTTTCTTT.

This rearrangement joins TRBV6-5 to TRBJ2-2, with a possible D match to TRBD1 (6 bases). This CDR3 is built from 15 residues. Trimming removed 2 bases from V and 2 bases from J, with 9 bases in between. The germline CDR1 and CDR2 sequences are MNHEY and SVGAGI. CDR3 in DNA: TGTGCCAGCAGTTACCTTGGGACAAACACCGGGGAGCTGTTTTTT. Protein: CASSYLGTNTGELFF.

The rearrangement joins TRBV7-6 to TRBJ2-7; the match to TRBD2 covers 11 bases. In germline, CDR1 is SGHVS, CDR2 FNYEAQ. CDR3 length equals 16 residues. J lost 3 bases, V lost 1 base, and 5 bases had no gene match. The CDR3: CASSLEVTSGGYEQYF. As DNA, the CDR3 is TGTGCCAGCAGCTTAGAAGTTACTAGCGGGGGCTACGAGCAGTACTTC.

V is TRBV28 and J is TRBJ1-4; TRBD1 agrees at 7 bases. With 2 bases clipped from V and 8 bases from J, the junction kept 2 bases outside the gene matches. Germline V gene sequence: CDR1 MDHEN, CDR2 SYDVKM. This CDR3 has 13 amino acids. The CDR3 DNA follows: TGTGCCAGCAGTTTACAGGGGGGCGAAAAACTGTTTTTT. Amino acids: CASSLQGGEKLFF.

The rearrangement uses TRBV28 and TRBJ1-5, with a weak D call TRBD1 (5 bases). V was cut by 4 bases and J by 0 bases, with 10 bases left in between. CDR1 is MDHEN, CDR2 SYDVKM, per germline. The CDR3 totals 15 residues. The CDR3 DNA reads as TGTGCCAGCAGTTCCGACAGTTATAGCAATCAGCCCCAGCATTTT. Its protein product is CASSSDSYSNQPQHF. Full variable domain (missing parts from reference TRBV28 and TRBJ1-5): DVKVTQSSRYLVKRTGEKVFLECVQDMDHENMFWYRQDPGLGLRLIYFSYDVKMKEKGDIPEGYSVSREKKERFSLILESASTNQTSMYLCASSSDSYSNQPQHFGDGTRLSIL.

V and J are TRBV9 and TRBJ2-1; D possibly matches TRBD1 or TRBD2 (6 bases each). Per the germline V gene, CDR1 is SGDLS and CDR2 is YYNGEE. Trimming took off 7 bases at V and 7 bases at J, with 24 bases between the two ends. The CDR3 runs to 16 residues. The DNA for the CDR3 is TGTGCCAGCGCAGAAACAGGCCAGGTAGGGGGGAATGAGCAGTTCTTC. Translation: CASAETGQVGGNEQFF.

V gene TRBV6-5 combines with J gene TRBJ1-1; D ambiguous. The CDR3 contains 14 residues. CDR1 is MNHEY and CDR2 is SVGAGI in the germline V gene. The V and J ends lost 0 bases and 3 bases respectively, with 8 bases between them. As DNA, the CDR3 is TGTGCCAGCAGTTACTCAGTCAGAGACACTGAAGCTTTCTTT. Protein sequence: CASSYSVRDTEAFF.

The V gene is TRBV14, the J gene TRBJ2-6; a weak D match, TRBD2 (5 bases). With 3 bases removed from V and 0 bases from J, the gap between germline ends came to 12 bases. CDR1 and CDR2 (germline): SGHDN, FVKESK. This CDR3 spans 17 amino acids. The CDR3 nucleotides are TGTGCCAGCAGCCACCCTGGACTGTCCTCTGGGGCCAACGTCCTGACTTTC. It yields the protein CASSHPGLSSGANVLTF.

This clone was seen once. This sequence joins TRBV9 and TRBJ1-1; TRBD1 aligns across 7 bases. The germline CDR1 and CDR2 sequences are SGDLS and YYNGEE. The junction had 8 bases not matched to a gene; V was cut back by 4 bases and J by 5 bases. This CDR3 region has 14 residues. The CDR3 spells CASSPRGQATEAFF. The CDR3 bases are TGTGCCAGCAGCCCCCGTGGACAGGCAACTGAAGCTTTCTTT.

The chain links TRBV5-4 to TRBJ2-7; 7 bases are a match to TRBD2. Germline V lookup: CDR1 SGHNT, CDR2 YYREEE (reference sequence). The CDR3 contains 15 residues. With V trimmed by 4 bases and J by 3 bases, 10 bases remained unmatched. CDR3 loop: CASSHPGTTHYEQYF. For the CDR3, the DNA is TGTGCCAGCAGCCATCCTGGGACTACCCACTACGAGCAGTACTTC.

This chain joins TRBV11-2 and TRBJ1-6; no clear D. The ends were cut back, 6 bases at V and 10 bases at J, with 19 bases in the middle. Looked up from germline, CDR1 is SGHAT and CDR2 is FQNNGV. This CDR3 region has 15 residues. CDR3: CASRMPGRERSPLHF. Here the CDR3 DNA reads TGTGCCAGCAGAATGCCTGGTAGGGAACGCTCACCCCTCCACTTT.

The J gene is TRBJ1-1, the V gene TRBV6-1, with D perhaps TRBD1 (6 bases). The CDR3 consists of 13 residues. Trimming removed 6 bases from V and 2 bases from J, with 10 bases in between. Germline V gene data show CDR1 as MNHNS and CDR2 as SASEGT. CDR3 sequence (DNA): TGTGCCAGCAGCCTGGGACAAAACACTGAAGCTTTCTTT. It specifies CASSLGQNTEAFF.

This clone came up once. CDR3 residues: CAWSPASGLLYNEQFF. In DNA form, the CDR3 reads TGTGCCTGGAGTCCGGCTAGCGGGTTGTTATACAATGAGCAGTTCTTC. This chain joins TRBV30 and TRBJ2-1, with 8 positions matching TRBD2. Germline V gene data show CDR1 as GTSNPN and CDR2 as SVGIG (reference sequence). Germline trimming cut 2 bases from V and 4 bases from J; bases unmatched to any gene: 10. This CDR3 has 16 residues.

In this sample, this clone turned up a few times. The chain uses TRBV10-3 and TRBJ1-1; 7 bases map to TRBD1. Trimming removed 6 bases from V and 0 bases from J; junction bases left unmatched: 7. The CDR3 runs 15 residues. Germline V CDR1 and CDR2: ENHRY, SYGVKD. The CDR3 coding sequence is TGTGCCATCAGCCCGGGACAGCCTTTGAACACTGAAGCTTTCTTT. This sequence encodes CAISPGQPLNTEAFF.

The table lists this clone with a count of one. The chain employs TRBV6-5 and TRBJ1-2; tentative D call: TRBD1 (5 bases). This CDR3 comprises 14 residues. Trimming removed 6 bases at V and 1 base at J, with 12 bases between. Germline lookup yields CDR1 MNHEY and CDR2 SVGAGI. The CDR3 DNA follows: TGTGCCAGCAGAGAGCAGGGAGTTAACTATGGCTACACCTTC. It specifies CASREQGVNYGYTF.